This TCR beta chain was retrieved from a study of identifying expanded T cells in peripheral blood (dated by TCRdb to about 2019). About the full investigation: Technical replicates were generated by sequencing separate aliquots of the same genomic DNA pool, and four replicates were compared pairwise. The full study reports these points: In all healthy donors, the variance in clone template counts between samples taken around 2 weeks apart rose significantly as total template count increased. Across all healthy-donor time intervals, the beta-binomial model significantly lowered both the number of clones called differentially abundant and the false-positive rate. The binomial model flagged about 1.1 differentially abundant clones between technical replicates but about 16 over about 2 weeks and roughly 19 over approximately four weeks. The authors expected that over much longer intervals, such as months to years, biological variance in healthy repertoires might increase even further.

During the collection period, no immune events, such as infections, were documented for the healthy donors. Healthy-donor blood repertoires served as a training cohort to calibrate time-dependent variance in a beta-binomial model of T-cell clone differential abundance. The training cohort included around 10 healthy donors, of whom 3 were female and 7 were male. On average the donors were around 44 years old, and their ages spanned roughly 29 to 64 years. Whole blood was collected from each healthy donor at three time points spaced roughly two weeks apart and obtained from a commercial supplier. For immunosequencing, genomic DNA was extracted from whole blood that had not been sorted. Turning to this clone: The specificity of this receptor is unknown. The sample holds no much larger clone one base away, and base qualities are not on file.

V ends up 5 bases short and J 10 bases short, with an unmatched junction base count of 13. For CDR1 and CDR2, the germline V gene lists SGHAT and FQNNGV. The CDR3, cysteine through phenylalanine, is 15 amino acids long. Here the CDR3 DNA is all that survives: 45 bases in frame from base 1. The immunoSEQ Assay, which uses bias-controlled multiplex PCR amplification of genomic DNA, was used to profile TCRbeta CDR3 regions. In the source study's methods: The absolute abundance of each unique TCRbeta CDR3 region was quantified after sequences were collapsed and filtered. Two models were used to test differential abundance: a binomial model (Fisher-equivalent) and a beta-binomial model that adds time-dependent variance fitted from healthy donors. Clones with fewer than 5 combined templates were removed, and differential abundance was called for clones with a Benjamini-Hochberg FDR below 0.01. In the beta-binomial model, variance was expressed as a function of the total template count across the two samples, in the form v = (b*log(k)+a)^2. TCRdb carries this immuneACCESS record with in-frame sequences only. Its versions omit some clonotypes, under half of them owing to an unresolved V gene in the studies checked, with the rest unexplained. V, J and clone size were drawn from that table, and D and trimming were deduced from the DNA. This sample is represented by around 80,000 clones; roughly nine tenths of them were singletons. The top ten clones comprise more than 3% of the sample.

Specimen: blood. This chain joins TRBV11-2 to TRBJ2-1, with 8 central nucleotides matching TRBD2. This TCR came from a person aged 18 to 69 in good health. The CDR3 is CASSRRSSGVGEQFF. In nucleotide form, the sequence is TGTGCCAGCAGCCGTCGGAGTAGCGGGGTGGGCGAGCAGTTCTTC.